Described below is a single T cell receptor (beta chain) sequence and its context. Original handling: By means of reference gene primer amplification, nucleated cell counts were estimated. Sequencing used immunoSEQ multiplex PCR; TCRdb keeps in-frame clones, though not all of them. V and J calls and clone size follow that table, whereas D and trimming were derived from the DNA. The sample carries under 150,000 clones, around nine tenths recorded once. This record belongs to a study of blood T cell repertoires in COVID-19. Whole-study context: COVID-19 samples, acute and convalescent, were from the United States, Italy and Spain. Sources were T cells, B-cell-depleted T cells, or PBMCs; the material itself was cDNA or gDNA.

The CDR3 consists of 18 residues. CDR1 and CDR2 (germline): LNHNV, YYDKDF (reference sequence). V dropped 3 bases and J dropped 5; count of bases not matched to a gene: 14. This rearrangement joins TRBV15 to TRBJ2-1, with 9 positions matching TRBD2. The sample was peripheral blood. This receptor was obtained from a man aged 50-60 years with active or convalescent COVID-19. The CDR3 nucleotides read TGTGCCACCAGCAGGGGATATGGGGGGCTAGCGGGGCACAATGAGCAGTTCTTC. It yields the protein CATSRGYGGLAGHNEQFF.